There are a few counts of the clone carrying this T cell receptor beta chain. The germline V and J ends were trimmed by 3 bases and 4 bases, with 12 bases remaining between them. Germline V lookup: CDR1 KGHSH, CDR2 LQKENI. This CDR3 comprises 14 residues. The sample originates from a study of human thymus T cells. Some clones are missing from TCRdb's copy, which holds only in-frame ones; the method was immunoSEQ multiplex PCR. The sample yields some 46,000 clones, over 85% seen once. Having corrective surgery for congenital heart defects, healthy Finnish infants were the ones who donated. During surgery, about 0.45-1 mL peripheral blood was drawn from four of eight donors.

The source material was blood. The sequence derives from a boy less than two years old with a congenital heart defect but otherwise immunologically healthy. This chain joins TRBV18 and TRBJ1-2; D gene ambiguous. The CDR3 here is CASSPDRDGYGYTF. The DNA for the CDR3 is TGTGCCAGCTCACCCGATAGAGACGGCTATGGCTACACCTTC.